These 20 T cell receptor beta chains came from one sample sequenced in a study of tumor and adjacent non-tumor tissue in lung cancer. The library came from three nested PCR rounds adapted from ARM-PCR protocols. TCRdb called the multiplex PCR reads again in MiXCR, with one record for every CDR3 protein. There are more than 60,000 distinct CDR3 sequences in the sample; 75% to 85% occur only once, and 40% to 55% lies in the top ten. The template was RNA from unsorted bulk tissue. This non-tumor lung sample came from over 3 cm beyond the tumor edge. The source material was distant non-tumor lung tissue. The receptors shown here come from a man aged 55 to 70 with non-small cell lung cancer.

This clonotype was seen many times. The chain links TRBV20-1 to TRBJ1-1; D not resolved. This CDR3 has 13 amino acids. Trimming left V 5 bases short and J 5 bases short, with 15 bases between. CDR1 and CDR2 (germline): DFQATT, SNEGSKA (reference sequence). CDR3 nucleotide sequence: TGCAGTGCTTTCCCGCAACTAAGGACTGAAGCTTTCTTT. Translation gives CSAFPQLRTEAFF.

This clonotype was seen a few times. The gene calls are TRBV9 and TRBJ2-1; D remains ambiguous. The germline V and J ends were trimmed by 0 bases and 5 bases, with 9 bases remaining between them. The CDR3 has 14 amino acids. Per germline, CDR1 SGDLS and CDR2 YYNGEE. The CDR3 loop is CASSVAGTDNEQFF. The CDR3 DNA is TGTGCCAGCAGCGTAGCCGGAACCGACAATGAGCAGTTCTTC.

V gene TRBV29-1 combines with J gene TRBJ2-3, with 10 positions matching TRBD2. The CDR3 sequence is 14 residues long. The V segment lost 6 bases and the J segment 1 base; nucleotides outside the gene matches: 4. Germline V gene data show CDR1 as SQVTM and CDR2 as ANQGSEA. As DNA, the CDR3 is TGCAGCGTCGCGGGGACTAGCGGCACAGATACGCAGTATTTT. Amino acids: CSVAGTSGTDTQYF.

Concerning this clonotype itself: This may be a read error, as it is one base from a much larger clone. This chain links TRBV29-1 with TRBJ1-1; D uncertain. The CDR3 has 12 amino acids. CDR1 is SQVTM, CDR2 ANQGSEA, per germline. Deletions cut 3 bases from V and 4 bases from J, with 9 bases between. The CDR3 protein is CSVERHSTEAFF. CDR3 coding DNA: TGCAGCGTTGAGAGGCATAGCACTGAAGCTTTCTTT.

The chain joins TRBV6-1 to TRBJ2-4; TRBD2 is a possible D gene (5 bases). The V end lost 9 bases, the J end lost 6 bases, and 18 bases lay between the germline ends. CDR3 size: 14 residues. CDR1 is MNHNS, CDR2 SASEGT, per germline. CDR3 coding DNA: TGTGCCAGTAGTACGGGATATGGCGGAAACATTCAGTACTTC. As protein: CASSTGYGGNIQYF.

The chain carries TRBV29-1 and TRBJ2-1; a possible D gene is TRBD2 (6 bases). The CDR3 has 17 amino acids. The germline V and J ends were trimmed by 0 bases and 8 bases, with 23 bases remaining between them. CDR1 and CDR2 (germline): SQVTM, ANQGSEA. The CDR3 DNA sequence: TGCAGCGTTGAAGATCCCCTTGTCGCGGGAAGTCATGATGAGCAGTTCTTC. It yields the protein CSVEDPLVAGSHDEQFF.

The rearrangement uses TRBV6-5 and TRBJ1-1; D ambiguous. Trimming shortened V by 1 base and J by 14 bases, and 23 bases separated the two germline ends. The germline gives CDR1 MNHEY, CDR2 SVGAGI. The CDR3 sequence is 15 residues long. CDR3 region: CASSYCGQVSTETFF. The CDR3 nucleotides are TGTGCCAGCAGTTACTGCGGTCAGGTGTCCACTGAAACATTCTTT.

As for this clonotype: Germline and junction disagree at one end, which may indicate a read error. V usage is TRBV6-6 and J usage is TRBJ2-7; 7 bases line up with TRBD1. The CDR3 has 13 amino acids. In germline, CDR1 is MNHNY, CDR2 SVGAGI (reference sequence). CDR3 sequence reads: CASSSPMPGQSSF. The CDR3 DNA follows: TGTGCCAGCAGTTCCCCGATGCCGGGACAGTCAAGCTTC.

There are a few counts of this clonotype. One base away lies a much larger clone, so this may be a sequencing read error. V and J are TRBV24-1 and TRBJ2-1, with a weak D call TRBD1 (6 bases). The germline CDR1 and CDR2 sequences are KGHDR and SFDVKD. The CDR3 is 16 residues long. Trimming removed 2 bases at V and 8 bases at J, with 18 bases between. CDR3 region: CATSDSGFRGSDEQFF. CDR3 DNA sequence: TGTGCCACCAGTGATTCAGGGTTCAGGGGTTCGGATGAGCAGTTCTTC.

This clonotype was seen a single time. Germline and junction disagree at one end, which may indicate a read error. This chain uses TRBV2 with TRBJ2-1; 7 bases fit TRBD1. The CDR3 loop spans 13 amino acids. The germline V gene has CDR1 SNHLY and CDR2 FYNNEI. CDR3 sequence: CSSSATGDNEQFF. CDR3 bases: TGTTCCAGCAGTGCTACAGGGGACAATGAGCAATTCTTC.

Details on this clonotype: The CDR3 end shows no conserved phenylalanine or tryptophan, and so a read error is likely. The DNA of the CDR3 is TGTGCCAGCAGCTCAAGACAGGGACCGGCCTACGTCCTGACTTTA. This translates into CASSSRQGPAYVLTL. The chain recombines TRBV7-8 with TRBJ2-6, with 7 bases aligning to TRBD1. Per germline, CDR1 SGHVS and CDR2 FQNEAQ. This CDR3 region has 15 residues.

With regard to this clonotype: With a much larger clone just one base away, this may be a read error. The CDR3 does not close with the conserved phenylalanine or tryptophan, likely indicating a read error. Because the CDR3's place on the DNA is in doubt, the DNA is left out and the CDR3 is given as listed by TCRdb. The V gene is TRBV2, the J gene TRBJ2-1; the table's D call, TRBD2, has no DNA check behind it. The CDR3 contains 12 residues when both ends are counted. The germline V gene encodes CDR1 SNHLY and CDR2 FYNNEI. The CDR3 sequence is CASSENGRRRFL.

Remarks on this clonotype: At one end, the junction sequence differs from germline, possibly due to a read error. The chain couples TRBV6-1 to TRBJ1-1; 7 nucleotides line up with TRBD1. The V gene's germline CDR1 is MNHNS and CDR2 SASEGT. The CDR3 contains 13 residues. For the CDR3, the DNA is TGTGCCGGCACTAGACAGGGTTGGACTGAAGCTTTCTTC. This codes for CAGTRQGWTEAFF.

This clonotype showed up many times. V and J are TRBV5-1 and TRBJ1-5; no reliable D call. V lost 3 bases to trimming and J lost 9 bases, with 10 bases between them. In germline, CDR1 is SGHRS, CDR2 YFSETQ. CDR3 length equals 12 residues. The CDR3 DNA is TGCGCCAGCAGCTCTTCGGGAGGGCCCCAGCATTTT. Protein sequence: CASSSSGGPQHF.

The chain combines TRBV2 with TRBJ1-5, with no clear D. CDR3 length equals 14 residues. The V end was cut by 3 bases, the J end by 6 bases, with 12 bases between. CDR1 SNHLY and CDR2 FYNNEI come from the germline V gene. CDR3 coding DNA: TGTGCCAGCAGTGAGGGCAGGAGGTTTCAGCCCCAGCATTTT. It codes for CASSEGRRFQPQHF.

About this clonotype: Possible read error: a much larger clone is one base away. Here the CDR3 omits its conserved ending phenylalanine or tryptophan, so a read error is the likely source. V is TRBV24-1 and J is TRBJ1-2, with a tentative D call TRBD1 (5 bases). The germline gives CDR1 KGHDR, CDR2 SFDVKD. The V end lost 7 bases, the J end lost 7 bases, and 15 bases lay between the germline ends. The CDR3 is made up of 13 amino acids. The CDR3 bases are TGTGCCACCAGGTCAGGGTCTCATTTTGGCTACACCTTA. It encodes CATRSGSHFGYTL.

Only a few counts were recorded for this clonotype. V is TRBV19 and J is TRBJ2-1, with 9 nucleotides matching TRBD2. CDR1 and CDR2 from the germline V gene are LNHDA and SQIVND (reference sequence). V was clipped by 0 bases and J by 8 bases; unmatched bases: 8. The CDR3 runs to 16 residues. The DNA for the CDR3 is TGTGCCAGTAGTATAGACAGGGGGTTAGCGGGGGATGAGCAGTTCTTC. It specifies CASSIDRGLAGDEQFF. Full variable domain (outside the CDR3, taken from reference TRBV19 and TRBJ2-1): DGGITQSPKYLFRKEGQNVTLSCEQNLNHDAMYWYRQDPGQGLRLIYYSQIVNDFQKGDIAEGYSVSREKKESFPLTVTSAQKNPTAFYLCASSIDRGLAGDEQFFGPGTRLTVL.

Regarding this clonotype: Since no conserved phenylalanine or tryptophan closes the CDR3, a read error is the likely cause. This chain uses TRBV13 with TRBJ2-1, with 9 nucleotides matching TRBD2. Germline CDR1 PRHDT, CDR2 FYEKMQ (reference sequence). J was trimmed by 7 bases and V by 7 bases; bases with no gene match: 11. The CDR3 covers 15 residues. As DNA, the CDR3 is TGTGCCAGCAACTTGCGGACTAGCGCCTGGAATGAGCAGTTCTGC. Its protein product is CASNLRTSAWNEQFC.

The chain recombines TRBV29-1 with TRBJ2-7; the D gene is possibly TRBD1 (6 bases). The CDR3 is made up of 12 amino acids. Trimming cost V 6 bases and J 4 bases, with 13 bases left between them. CDR1 is SQVTM, CDR2 ANQGSEA, per germline. The CDR3 nucleotides read TGCAGCGTGTCGAGAGGGGGATACGAGCAGTACTTC. Translation gives CSVSRGGYEQYF.

With regard to this clonotype: Compared with germline, one end of the junction differs, possibly owing to a read error. The chain has TRBV29-1 and TRBJ2-1, with D hard to call. This CDR3 is 14 amino acids long. Germline loops: CDR1 SQVTM, CDR2 ANQGSEA. The CDR3 loop reads CSVDSSSFYNERFF. In DNA form, the CDR3 reads TGCAGCGTTGATTCCAGTAGCTTCTACAATGAGCGGTTCTTC.